The subject of this entry is one T cell receptor beta chain. This clonotype was detected ten times or more. Its target antigen remains unknown. The sample holds no much larger clone one base away, and base qualities are not on file. The data were taken from a study of Graves' ophthalmopathy and Graves' hyperthyroidism (dated 2018 in TCRdb). The study in broad terms: Peripheral blood was collected at initial diagnosis, before any treatment. The study used signatures of the TCR beta repertoire to tell Graves' ophthalmopathy apart from Graves' hyperthyroidism and to predict which patients would progress to ophthalmopathy. In total, some 140 blood samples were TCR-sequenced: fewer than 50 ophthalmopathy, roughly 77 hyperthyroidism and about 17 hyperthyroidism-to-ophthalmopathy patients. To explore V-J signatures that separate ophthalmopathy from hyperthyroidism, a discovery set of about a hundred patients was enrolled, consisting of about 45 with ophthalmopathy and roughly 57 with stable hyperthyroidism. An independent validation cohort comprised 18 hyperthyroidism patients and over 15 patients who later progressed from hyperthyroidism to ophthalmopathy. In five or six hyperthyroidism patients, the T-cell repertoire of thyroid tissue was compared with the T-cell repertoire of blood. Once sampling was done, hyperthyroidism patients were given methimazole at a starting dose of 30 mg daily, while ophthalmopathy patients were given high-dose intravenous methylprednisolone.

Hyperthyroidism was defined as stable when no progression to ophthalmopathy occurred within 18 months of follow-up. Hyperthyroidism patients were newly diagnosed, were aged 18 to 65 years, and had a disease duration under 2 months. Patients were excluded if they had other autoimmune diseases, uncontrolled infections, pregnancy or lactation. Diagnosis relied on clinical symptoms, serum thyroxine, TRAb, thyroid ultrasound and orbital computed tomography. Using Ficoll-Paque density gradient centrifugation, PBMCs were isolated from 9.5 to 10 ml of fresh peripheral blood. Trizol reagent was used to extract the total RNA, and its quality was then checked on an Agilent 2100 Bioanalyzer. On the study overall, not on this receptor specifically: In validation, the model predicted ophthalmopathy progression with 70.59% sensitivity and approximately 72% specificity; fewer than 15 predicted patients were CT-confirmed with GO in a median of approximately six months. Sample size was not predetermined statistically, and investigators were not blinded to group allocation. Among expanded thyroid clonotypes with frequency above 0.001, most also showed up in blood, which suggests that blood repertoires may reflect the thyroid immune response. In cross-validation, the 13-signature model distinguished ophthalmopathy from stable hyperthyroidism with 85% to 90% sensitivity and about 84% specificity, and in the test set the corresponding values were about 80% and 75%.

For repertoire sequencing, TCR beta CDR3 regions were amplified from RNA transcripts. The first round of RT-PCR was done with HTBI primers and the Qiagen OneStep RT-PCR kit, and was followed by a second round of multiplex PCR, then size selection and purification. Libraries were sequenced paired-end with 100 bp reads on an Illumina HiSeq2000. The published analysis was carried out like this. SOAPnuke was used for read processing, and reads with adapters, uncalled bases, a mean Phred below 15, or no exact constant-primer or identifier match were discarded. COPE v1.2.5 was used to merge high-quality paired reads. Each unique nucleotide sequence was defined as a clonotype, and clonotypes were aligned to IMGT TRB V, D and J references with MiTCR v1.1. Analysis was restricted to V-J combinations with a frequency above 0.0001, which covered over 98% of repertoires. For each V-J combination, a TCR clonal expansion and chaos score was defined as F50 clonal expansion divided by the chaos observed in the TCRdist matrix. Welch's t-statistics and random forest were used to narrow the features down to approximately twelve V-J combinations, which were then fed into a naive Bayes classifier. The similarity between thyroid and blood repertoires was quantified using the Morisita-Horn index. TCRdb reworked the public reads: Q25 trimming with fastp, MiXCR clone assembly, productive beta chains retained. Each entry merges the rows of one CDR3 protein and shows their most common DNA and genes. TCRdb assigned the V and J calls; the authors' analysis was not used. This sample gives tens of thousands of distinct CDR3 sequences in total; around half of them show up just once. Together, the top ten hold roughly 24% of the sample.

Reading the germline V gene (reference sequence) gives CDR1 LNHDA and CDR2 SQIVND. From the cysteine through the phenylalanine, the CDR3 covers 14 amino acids. Only CDR3 DNA remains: 42 bases, in frame from the first base. V and J are truncated by 11 bases and 0 bases respectively, leaving an intervening sequence of 16 bases. This TCR derives from an adult woman with stable Graves' hyperthyroidism. The V and J segments used are TRBV19 and TRBJ1-1, with TRBD1 as a weak D call on 5 bases. The sample taken for sequencing was peripheral blood. The CDR3 reads as follows: CASRQPAMNTEAFF. The DNA reads TGTGCCTCGAGACAGCCTGCGATGAACACTGAAGCTTTCTTT.